Below, one T cell receptor (beta chain) is given with its context. Its antigen is as yet unknown. PCR primers comprised 60 Vbeta and 13 Jbeta primers. This table comes from immunoSEQ multiplex PCR, and its TCRdb copy is limited to in-frame clones, with some not included. The sample includes some 170,000 clones, about 80% of them seen just once. Germline V gene sequence: CDR1 MDHEN, CDR2 SYDVKM. The CDR3 covers 12 residues. V lost 10 bases, J lost 1 base, and 10 bases lay in between. This entry comes from a study of cytomegalovirus exposure and HLA in healthy donors. Study information: The roughly 120 million unique TCR beta sequences, from about 179 million T cells, were found by an earlier analysis. Study-level results: Reports state that TCR beta sequences accurately predicted most subjects' HLA-A and HLA-B alleles.

The chain recombines TRBV28 with TRBJ1-2; a possible D gene is TRBD1 (5 bases). Input material: PBMCs. This TCR derives from a man younger than 35 in good health and CMV-seropositive. The CDR3 reads CANSDSNYGYTF. The CDR3 DNA reads as TGTGCCAATTCTGACAGTAACTATGGCTACACCTTC.